One and the same sample provided the 17 T cell receptor beta chains below, sequenced in a study of shared clonotypes between healthy human individuals. The table came from immunoSEQ multiplex PCR; TCRdb's copy has only in-frame clones and leaves some out. Of some 2 million clones in the sample, roughly 95% were seen once. Material: naive CD4+ T cells sorted from blood. As for subset: CD45RA+ positively selected. The origin of the receptors is a man between 18 and 29 years old in good health.

This clone has just a few counts. The chain is built from TRBV19 and TRBJ2-1, with D unclear. Trimming shortened V by 3 bases and J by 6 bases, and 6 bases separated the two germline ends. The CDR3 runs to 12 residues. Germline loops: CDR1 LNHDA, CDR2 SQIVND (reference sequence). DNA of the CDR3: TGTGCCAGTAGTATTCCCGCCAATGAGCAGTTCTTC. Its translation: CASSIPANEQFF. The full variable domain, with the rest looked up from reference TRBV19 and TRBJ2-1, is DGGITQSPKYLFRKEGQNVTLSCEQNLNHDAMYWYRQDPGQGLRLIYYSQIVNDFQKGDIAEGYSVSREKKESFPLTVTSAQKNPTAFYLCASSIPANEQFFGPGTRLTVL.

The sample holds one count of this clone. The rearrangement joins TRBV11-2 to TRBJ2-6; no clear D. The length of the CDR3 is 15 residues. Germline-derived CDR1 and CDR2 are SGHAT and FQNNGV. V lost 1 base and J 4 bases, leaving 8 bases between the germline ends. The CDR3 DNA reads TGTGCCAGCAGCTTAGCCTTTCCCGGGGCCAACGTCCTGACTTTC. This translates into CASSLAFPGANVLTF.

This rearrangement joins TRBV5-1 to TRBJ2-2; 7 positions agree with TRBD2. This CDR3 comprises 15 residues. After removal of 5 bases from V and 5 bases from J, the junction contained 9 bases not matched to a gene. From germline, CDR1 is SGHRS and CDR2 YFSETQ. CDR3 sequence (DNA): TGCGCCAGCAGGATAGAGGGAGGGCGGACCGGGGAGCTGTTTTTT. This encodes CASRIEGGRTGELFF.

The chain uses TRBV7-3 and TRBJ1-1; D is unclear. CDR3 length: 15 amino acids. Trimming took 5 bases from V and 0 from J, leaving 13 bases between them. Germline V lookup: CDR1 SGHTA, CDR2 FQGTGA. The CDR3: CASSAQIGMNTEAFF. CDR3 in DNA: TGTGCCAGCAGCGCCCAAATAGGCATGAACACTGAAGCTTTCTTT.

The rearrangement links TRBV5-6 to TRBJ2-2; 7 nucleotides agree with TRBD2. This CDR3 region has 16 residues. Germline values: CDR1 SGHDT, CDR2 YYEEEE. J lost 2 bases, V lost 4 bases, and 8 bases had no gene match. The CDR3 here is CASSRALAVNTGELFF. The CDR3 nucleotides are TGTGCCAGCAGCAGAGCTCTAGCGGTAAACACCGGGGAGCTGTTTTTT.

The chain has TRBV5-6 and TRBJ1-2, with a possible D match to TRBD1 (5 bases). V gave up 2 bases and J gave up 1 base, with 12 bases separating them. CDR1 is SGHDT and CDR2 is YYEEEE in the germline V gene. The length of the CDR3 is 15 residues. CDR3: CASSFMTVINYGYTF. The CDR3 DNA reads TGTGCCAGCAGCTTCATGACAGTAATTAACTATGGCTACACCTTC.

The chain is built from TRBV6-6 and TRBJ1-2, with 9 bases aligning to TRBD1. Germline CDR1 is MNHNY and CDR2 is SVGAGI (reference sequence). The CDR3 has 13 residues. Unmatched junction bases numbered 0, after V lost 4 bases and J lost 3 bases. The CDR3 nucleotides read TGTGCCAGCAGTTGGACAGGGGACTATGGCTACACCTTC. This sequence encodes CASSWTGDYGYTF.

The V gene is TRBV2, the J gene TRBJ2-3; weak D call: TRBD2 (7 bases). CDR1 is SNHLY and CDR2 is FYNNEI in the germline V gene. This CDR3 spans 14 amino acids. The germline V and J ends were trimmed by 11 bases and 0 bases, with 15 bases remaining between them. CDR3 nucleotides: TGTGCCGGAAAAGGGGGGGTTAGCACAGATACGCAGTATTTT. Translation gives CAGKGGVSTDTQYF.

DNA of the CDR3: TGTGCCACCGGGACAGGGGGCGAACAACTGTTTTTT. Translating gives CATGTGGEQLFF. The genes are TRBV6-6 and TRBJ1-4; 12 nucleotides line up with TRBD1. V dropped 10 bases and J dropped 12; count of bases not matched to a gene: 6. The germline CDR1 and CDR2 sequences are MNHNY and SVGAGI (reference sequence). The CDR3 extends over 12 amino acids.

The chain recombines TRBV10-3 with TRBJ1-4; no reliable D call. The CDR3 covers 14 residues. Trimming pared 11 bases from V and 2 bases from J, leaving 15 bases between. Germline CDR1 reads ENHRY; CDR2 reads SYGVKD. CDR3 protein: CAVAAGQTNEKLFF. The CDR3 DNA follows: TGTGCCGTTGCCGCGGGCCAGACTAATGAAAAACTGTTTTTT.

The rearrangement joins TRBV5-3 to TRBJ2-2; D call uncertain. TRBV5-3 falls under the ORF class, with uncertain function. The CDR3 contains 15 residues. The V gene lost 0 bases and the J gene lost 2 bases, with 8 bases spanning the gap. The CDR3 is CARSLGQHNTGELFF. In DNA, the CDR3 is TGTGCCAGAAGCTTGGGTCAGCATAACACCGGGGAGCTGTTTTTT.

Regarding this clone: The sample holds other DNA sequences that translate to the same CDR3. This sequence joins TRBV18 and TRBJ1-1; a weak D match, TRBD1 (5 bases). There are 14 residues in the CDR3. The germline V gene encodes CDR1 KGHSH and CDR2 LQKENI. The V end was cut by 4 bases, the J end by 0 bases, with 9 bases between. CDR3 region: CASSLTEMNTEAFF. CDR3 nucleotides: TGTGCCAGCTCACTGACAGAGATGAACACTGAAGCTTTCTTT.

The V call is TRBV5-1, the J call TRBJ2-5; 7 positions agree with TRBD1. Germline CDR1 reads SGHRS; CDR2 reads YFSETQ. This CDR3 is 15 amino acids long. J was trimmed by 5 bases and V by 6 bases; bases with no gene match: 13. CDR3 DNA: TGCGCCAGCACCCTAAGACAGGGCCAGGGGGAGACCCAGTACTTC. Amino acids: CASTLRQGQGETQYF.

The chain combines TRBV6-5 with TRBJ2-7; possible D gene TRBD2, 5 bases. V dropped 6 bases and J dropped 7 bases, with 22 bases sitting between them. Germline CDR1 reads MNHEY; CDR2 reads SVGAGI. The CDR3 has 15 amino acids. CDR3 nucleotide sequence: TGTGCCAGCAGAGAAACAAACAGCGTTTCGGGGGAGCAGTACTTC. The encoded protein is CASRETNSVSGEQYF.

In DNA, the CDR3 is TGTGCCAGCAGTGAAGCGCGAGGCAGGGGGCGCGGCGGGACCGTAAACATTCAGTACTTC. Translating it yields CASSEARGRGRGGTVNIQYF. The chain carries TRBV2 and TRBJ2-4; TRBD1 matches 8 bases. From germline, CDR1 is SNHLY and CDR2 FYNNEI. V lost 0 bases and J lost 6; bases outside the gene matches: 19. The CDR3 is 20 amino acids.

In regard to this clone: The same CDR3 can be traced to other DNA sequences in this sample. The rearrangement links TRBV11-2 to TRBJ2-3; D is perhaps TRBD1 or TRBD2 (6 bases each). Germline V CDR1 and CDR2: SGHAT, FQNNGV. The V and J ends lost 0 bases and 1 base respectively, with 11 bases between them. CDR3 length: 16 residues. The CDR3 DNA reads as TGTGCCAGCAGCTTAGAGGGGGGCGCTGGCACAGATACGCAGTATTTT. Translated: CASSLEGGAGTDTQYF.

This chain connects TRBV28 to TRBJ1-2; D is uncertain. V lost 1 base, J lost 4 bases, and 10 bases lay in between. CDR3 length: 14 residues. The germline V gene encodes CDR1 MDHEN and CDR2 SYDVKM. CDR3 DNA sequence: TGTGCCAGCAGTTTATCCCAGGCGATCTATGGCTACACCTTC. It is translated as CASSLSQAIYGYTF.